The present T cell receptor beta chain was sequenced within a study of T cell responses to AZD1222 COVID-19 vaccine. At the level of the study: Second doses at about 4 or about 12 weeks were pooled. Whole-study results and caveats: Close to half of spike-specific TCRs reportedly recognize unmutated variant regions. Vaccination with two AZD1222 doses was followed by a rise in Spike-specific TCR breadth and depth. Females made up more of the donors, who were largely white British, and clonal diversity may have come out too low.

CDR3 size: 14 residues. V shed 3 bases, J shed 4 bases, and the junction held 4 bases outside the gene matches. Looked up from germline, CDR1 is SGHRS and CDR2 is YFSETQ. TCRdb's table, derived via immunoSEQ multiplex PCR, lists solely in-frame clones and lacks some. The sample contains some 120,000 clones, 80% to 90% of which appear only once. With regard to this clone: Its antigen is currently unknown.

The sequence derives from an adult in good health. Sequencing was performed on peripheral blood, taken on day 0 of AZD1222 vaccination. V and J are TRBV5-1 and TRBJ2-5; 9 bases are shared with TRBD1. The CDR3 DNA sequence: TGCGCCAGCAGCTGGGACAGGGCCGGAGAGACCCAGTACTTC. Its translation is CASSWDRAGETQYF.